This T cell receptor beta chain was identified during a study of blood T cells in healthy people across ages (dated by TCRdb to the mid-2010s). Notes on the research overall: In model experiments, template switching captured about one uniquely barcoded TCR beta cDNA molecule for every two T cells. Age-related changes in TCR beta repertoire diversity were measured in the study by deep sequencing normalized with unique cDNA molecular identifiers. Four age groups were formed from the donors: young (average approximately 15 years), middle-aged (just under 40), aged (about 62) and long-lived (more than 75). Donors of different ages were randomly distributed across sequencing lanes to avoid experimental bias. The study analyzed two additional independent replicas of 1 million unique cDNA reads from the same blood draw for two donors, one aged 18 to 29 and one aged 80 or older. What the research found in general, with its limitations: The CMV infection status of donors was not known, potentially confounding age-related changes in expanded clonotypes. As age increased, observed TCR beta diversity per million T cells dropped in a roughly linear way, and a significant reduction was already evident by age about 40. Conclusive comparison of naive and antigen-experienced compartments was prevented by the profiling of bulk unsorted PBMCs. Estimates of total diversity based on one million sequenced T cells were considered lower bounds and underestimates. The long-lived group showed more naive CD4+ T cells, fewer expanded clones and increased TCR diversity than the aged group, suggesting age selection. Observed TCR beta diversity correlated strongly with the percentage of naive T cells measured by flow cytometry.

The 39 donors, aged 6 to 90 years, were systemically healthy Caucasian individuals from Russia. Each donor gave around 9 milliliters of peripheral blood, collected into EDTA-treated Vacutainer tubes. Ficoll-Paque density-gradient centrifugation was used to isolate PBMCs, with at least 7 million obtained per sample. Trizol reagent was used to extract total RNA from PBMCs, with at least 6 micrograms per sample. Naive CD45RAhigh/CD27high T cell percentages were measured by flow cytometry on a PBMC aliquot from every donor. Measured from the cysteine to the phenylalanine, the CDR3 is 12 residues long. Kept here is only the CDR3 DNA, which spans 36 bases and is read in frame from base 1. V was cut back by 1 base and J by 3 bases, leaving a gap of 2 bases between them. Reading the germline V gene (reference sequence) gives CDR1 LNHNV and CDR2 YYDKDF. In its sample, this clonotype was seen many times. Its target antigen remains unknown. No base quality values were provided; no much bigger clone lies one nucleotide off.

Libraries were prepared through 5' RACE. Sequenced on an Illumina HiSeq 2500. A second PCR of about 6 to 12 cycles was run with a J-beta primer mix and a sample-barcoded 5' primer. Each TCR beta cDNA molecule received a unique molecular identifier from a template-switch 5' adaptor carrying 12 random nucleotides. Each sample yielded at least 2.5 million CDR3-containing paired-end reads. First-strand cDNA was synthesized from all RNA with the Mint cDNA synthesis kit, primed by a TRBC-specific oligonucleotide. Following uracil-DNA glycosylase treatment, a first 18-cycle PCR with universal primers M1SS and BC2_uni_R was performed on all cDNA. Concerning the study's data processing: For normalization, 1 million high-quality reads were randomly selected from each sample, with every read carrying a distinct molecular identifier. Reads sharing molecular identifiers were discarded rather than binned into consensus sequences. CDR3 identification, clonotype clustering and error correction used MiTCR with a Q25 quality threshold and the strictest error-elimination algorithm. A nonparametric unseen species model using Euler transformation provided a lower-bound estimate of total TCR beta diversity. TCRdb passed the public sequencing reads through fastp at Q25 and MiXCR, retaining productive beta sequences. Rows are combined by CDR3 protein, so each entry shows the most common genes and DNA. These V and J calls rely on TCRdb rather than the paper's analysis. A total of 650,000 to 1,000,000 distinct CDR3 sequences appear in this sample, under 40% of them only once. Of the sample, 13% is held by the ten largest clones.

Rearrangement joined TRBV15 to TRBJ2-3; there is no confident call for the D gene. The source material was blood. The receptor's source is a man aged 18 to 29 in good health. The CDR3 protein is CATSRVTDTQYF. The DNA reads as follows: TGTGCCACCAGCAGAGTAACAGATACGCAGTATTTT.